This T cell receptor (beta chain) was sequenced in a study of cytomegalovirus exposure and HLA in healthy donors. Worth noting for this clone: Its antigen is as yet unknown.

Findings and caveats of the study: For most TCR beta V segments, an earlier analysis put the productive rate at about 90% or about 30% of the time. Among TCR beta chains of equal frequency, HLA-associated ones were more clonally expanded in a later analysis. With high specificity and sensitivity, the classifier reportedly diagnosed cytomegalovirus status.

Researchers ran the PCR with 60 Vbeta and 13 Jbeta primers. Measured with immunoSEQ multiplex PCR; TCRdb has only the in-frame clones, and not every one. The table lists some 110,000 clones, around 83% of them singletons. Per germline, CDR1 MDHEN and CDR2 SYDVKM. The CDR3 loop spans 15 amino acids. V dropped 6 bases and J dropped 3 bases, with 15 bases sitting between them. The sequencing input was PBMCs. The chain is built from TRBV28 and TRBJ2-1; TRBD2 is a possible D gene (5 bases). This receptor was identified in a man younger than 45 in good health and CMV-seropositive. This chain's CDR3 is CASRKQRNLYNEQFF. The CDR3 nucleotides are TGTGCCAGCAGAAAACAGCGGAATCTCTACAATGAGCAGTTCTTC.